The clone carrying this T cell receptor (beta chain) was counted only a few times. No antigen is known for it. Heparinised blood was drawn once per donor, averaging around 110 mL. The germline V gene encodes CDR1 SGHRS and CDR2 YFSETQ. The V end was cut by 4 bases, the J end by 3 bases, with 13 bases between. The CDR3 is made up of 14 amino acids. This sample stems from a study of beta chain features in type 1 diabetes. General study results and limits: TCRB CDR3s were moderately but significantly shorter in Type 1 diabetes patients in all four CD4+ subsets. A cDNA-based sequencing approach could over-represent cells with high TCR expression.

As every portion of the isolated RNA was reverse transcribed, the sequencing read expressed TCRB transcripts. An average roughly 3.3 million reads came from naive, central memory and regulatory T cell samples. This table comes from immunoSEQ multiplex PCR, and its TCRdb copy is limited to in-frame clones, with some not included. The sample lists a few hundred thousand clones, roughly an eighth occurring once. This rearrangement joins TRBV5-1 to TRBJ1-2, with a weak D call TRBD1 (6 bases). The sequence was obtained from a man aged 25-45 years with type 1 diabetes. Sample: naive CD4+ T cells from blood. Here the CDR3 DNA reads TGCGCCAGCAGCAGGACAGTGGGGGACTATGGCTACACCTTC. Translation gives CASSRTVGDYGYTF.